A single sample is the source of the 14 T cell receptor beta chains below, sequenced in a study of T-cell memory formation after mild COVID-19. TCRdb re-called the 5' RACE reads through MiXCR, storing one row per CDR3 protein. In the table there are roughly 580,000 distinct CDR3 sequences, 18% of which are singletons. The sample consisted of PBMCs or a T cell subset sorted from them (not recorded which). The receptor set was obtained from an adult woman who had mild COVID-19 (a few samples of this study predate the infection). Cell type and time point are not known.

The rearrangement links TRBV7-2 to TRBJ2-7; TRBD2 matches at 8 bases. The CDR3 consists of 14 residues. The germline gives CDR1 SGHTA, CDR2 FQGNSA. The V and J ends lost 1 base and 2 bases, in that order; junction bases with no gene match: 1. This CDR3 is CASSLGREAYEQYF. The CDR3 nucleotides are TGTGCCAGCAGCTTAGGGCGGGAGGCCTACGAGCAGTACTTC.

In its sample, this clonotype was seen a few times. The chain employs TRBV30 and TRBJ2-7; 9 positions match TRBD1. The CDR3 runs to 15 residues. Trimming removed 3 bases from V and 4 bases from J; junction bases left unmatched: 10. Germline V gene lookup returns CDR1 GTSNPN and CDR2 SVGIG (reference sequence). The CDR3 spells CAWRGPGQGRYEQYF. The DNA of the CDR3 is TGTGCCTGGAGGGGACCGGGACAGGGCCGATACGAGCAGTACTTC.

This clonotype was seen more than once but under ten times. The chain uses TRBV7-6 and TRBJ1-6; D gene unclear. V lost 1 base, J lost 4 bases, and 5 bases lay in between. Germline V gene lookup returns CDR1 SGHVS and CDR2 FNYEAQ. The CDR3 covers 14 residues. The CDR3 sequence: CASSLGRYNSPLHF. CDR3 sequence (DNA): TGTGCCAGCAGCTTAGGCAGATATAATTCACCCCTCCACTTT.

This clonotype showed up just a few times. The chain employs TRBV21-1 and TRBJ1-4. TRBV21-1 is given as a pseudogene. The CDR3 spans 13 residues. The CDR3 nucleotides read TGTGCCAGTCGGGGGAGGGAGATTGAAAAACTGTTTTTT. Translation: CASRGREIEKLFF.

This clonotype was counted only a few times. The chain carries TRBV20-1 and TRBJ2-5, with TRBD2 matching over 8 bases. The CDR3 extends over 13 amino acids. V lost 1 base and J lost 6; bases outside the gene matches: 4. The V gene's germline CDR1 is DFQATT and CDR2 SNEGSKA (reference sequence). The CDR3 DNA sequence: TGCAGTGCTAGAGGAGCGGGAGAGAAGACCCAGTACTTC. Its protein product is CSARGAGEKTQYF.

V gene TRBV12-3 or TRBV12-4 combines with J gene TRBJ2-3; maybe TRBD2 (6 bases). V was shortened by 6 bases and J by 8 bases, with 12 bases between the two germline ends. This CDR3 spans 12 amino acids. The chain's CDR3 is CASSPRGITQYF. The CDR3 DNA reads TGTGCCAGCAGCCCACGGGGGATTACGCAGTATTTT.

J is TRBJ2-1 and V is TRBV24-1, with 11 bases fitting TRBD2. The CDR3 is 16 amino acids. The V gene end was trimmed by 4 bases and the J gene end by 6 bases; junction bases not matched to a gene: 7. The germline gives CDR1 KGHDR, CDR2 SFDVKD. The CDR3 bases are TGTGCCACCAGTGACATTAGCGGGAGGGCCCTCAATGAGCAGTTCTTC. It specifies CATSDISGRALNEQFF.

This chain connects TRBV6-5 to TRBJ1-4; 7 nucleotides agree with TRBD1. CDR1 MNHEY and CDR2 SVGAGI come from the germline V gene. The CDR3 sequence is 17 residues long. The V gene end was trimmed by 2 bases and the J gene end by 2 bases; junction bases not matched to a gene: 8. The DNA of the CDR3 is TGTGCCAGCAGTTACCACCACAGGGGTTCGACTAATGAAAAACTGTTTTTT. This encodes CASSYHHRGSTNEKLFF.

This clonotype was recorded a few times. The chain employs TRBV2 and TRBJ2-1; no clear D. The germline gives CDR1 SNHLY, CDR2 FYNNEI. V lost 6 bases, J lost 3 bases, and 9 bases lay in between. The CDR3 runs 13 residues. CDR3 amino acids: CASRASNYNEQFF. DNA of the CDR3: TGTGCCAGCAGGGCGAGCAACTACAATGAGCAGTTCTTC.

In this sample, this clonotype turned up many times. The J gene is TRBJ2-7, the V gene TRBV7-8; the D gene is possibly TRBD1 (6 bases). Germline CDR1 SGHVS, CDR2 FQNEAQ. Trimming left V 6 bases short and J 0 bases short, with 9 bases between. There are 13 residues in the CDR3. CDR3 sequence (DNA): TGTGCCAGCAGTACAGGGAGCTCCTACGAGCAGTACTTC. Translating gives CASSTGSSYEQYF.

This clonotype has just a few counts. The chain is built from TRBV7-9 and TRBJ1-1, with 9 bases that match TRBD1. This CDR3 region has 13 residues. J gave up 11 bases and V 4 bases, and 8 bases lay outside the gene matches. CDR1 is SEHNR and CDR2 is FQNEAQ in the germline V gene (reference sequence). The CDR3 bases are TGTGCCAGCAGCTCAAAACAGGGGGCGAGGGCTTTCTTT. It translates to CASSSKQGARAFF.

The V and J genes are TRBV5-1 and TRBJ2-3; 7 nucleotides align to TRBD1. V lost 4 bases and J lost 3; bases outside the gene matches: 5. CDR3 length: 14 residues. Germline V gene lookup returns CDR1 SGHRS and CDR2 YFSETQ. Here the CDR3 reads CASSQGQTTDTQYF. Written as DNA, the CDR3 is TGCGCCAGCAGCCAGGGACAGACTACAGATACGCAGTATTTT.

This clonotype came up a few times. The chain has TRBV4-2 and TRBJ2-1; 10 bases match TRBD1. The length of the CDR3 is 17 residues. The V gene end was trimmed by 1 base and the J gene end by 6 bases; junction bases not matched to a gene: 9. Germline values: CDR1 LGHNA, CDR2 YNFKEQ. CDR3 amino acids: CASSQVIGQGDLNEQFF. The DNA for the CDR3 is TGTGCCAGCAGCCAAGTTATCGGACAGGGGGACCTCAATGAGCAGTTCTTC.

V usage is TRBV29-1 and J usage is TRBJ2-1, with D possibly being TRBD2 (5 bases). V was cut by 0 bases and J by 8 bases, with 17 bases left in between. The germline gives CDR1 SQVTM, CDR2 ANQGSEA. The CDR3 is made up of 15 amino acids. CDR3 amino acids: CSVEEPSPAKDEQFF. The CDR3 DNA follows: TGCAGCGTTGAAGAGCCTAGCCCCGCCAAGGATGAGCAGTTCTTC.